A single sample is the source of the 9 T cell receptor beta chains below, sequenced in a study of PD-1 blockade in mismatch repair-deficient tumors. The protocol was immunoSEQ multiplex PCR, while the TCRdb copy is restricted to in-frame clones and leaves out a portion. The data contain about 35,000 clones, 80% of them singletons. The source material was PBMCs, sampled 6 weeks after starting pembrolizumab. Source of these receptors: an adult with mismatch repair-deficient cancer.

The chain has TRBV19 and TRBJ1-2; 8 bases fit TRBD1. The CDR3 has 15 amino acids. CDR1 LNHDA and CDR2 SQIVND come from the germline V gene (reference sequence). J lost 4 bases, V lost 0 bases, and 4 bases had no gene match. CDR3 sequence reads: CASSIERGQGYGYTF. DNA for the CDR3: TGTGCCAGTAGTATAGAACGAGGACAGGGCTATGGCTACACCTTC.

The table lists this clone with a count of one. The CDR3 here is CASSLGGGDSSTEAFF. In nucleotides, the CDR3 is TGCGCCAGCAGCTTGGGGGGCGGGGACAGTAGCACTGAAGCTTTCTTT. V is TRBV5-1 and J is TRBJ1-1; 7 nucleotides align to TRBD1. CDR3 length: 16 amino acids. The ends lost 0 bases at V and 4 bases at J; junction bases unmatched: 9. Germline CDR1 SGHRS, CDR2 YFSETQ.

CDR3 sequence reads: CASREQSNTEAFF. The CDR3 bases are TGCGCCAGCAGAGAACAGTCGAACACTGAAGCTTTCTTT. The rearrangement uses TRBV5-1 and TRBJ1-1, with no clear D. Trimming took 5 bases from V and 1 from J, leaving 9 bases between them. This CDR3 has 13 residues. The germline V gene encodes CDR1 SGHRS and CDR2 YFSETQ.

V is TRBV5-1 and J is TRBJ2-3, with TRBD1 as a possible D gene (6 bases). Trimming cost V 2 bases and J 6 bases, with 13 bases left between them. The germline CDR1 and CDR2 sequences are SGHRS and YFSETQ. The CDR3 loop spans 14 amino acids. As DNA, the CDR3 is TGCGCCAGCAGCTTCTGGGGGCTAGAGGATACGCAGTATTTT. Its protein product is CASSFWGLEDTQYF.

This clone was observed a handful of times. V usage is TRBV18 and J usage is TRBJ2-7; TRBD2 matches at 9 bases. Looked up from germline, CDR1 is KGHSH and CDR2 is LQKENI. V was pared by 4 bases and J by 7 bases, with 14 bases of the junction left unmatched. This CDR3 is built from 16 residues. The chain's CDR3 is CASSLNPGLASGEQYF. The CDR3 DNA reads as TGTGCCAGCTCACTAAACCCGGGACTAGCTTCTGGTGAGCAGTACTTC.

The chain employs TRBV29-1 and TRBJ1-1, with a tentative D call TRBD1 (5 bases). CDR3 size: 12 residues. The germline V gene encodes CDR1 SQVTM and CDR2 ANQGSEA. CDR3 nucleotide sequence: TGCAGGGATAGACAGACGCTCACTGAAGCTTTCTTT. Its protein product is CRDRQTLTEAFF.

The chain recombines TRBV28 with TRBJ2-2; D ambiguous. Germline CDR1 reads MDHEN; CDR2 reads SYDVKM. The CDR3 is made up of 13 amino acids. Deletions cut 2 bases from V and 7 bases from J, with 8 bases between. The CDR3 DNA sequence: TGTGCCAGCAGTTTAGGGCTGGGCGGGGAGCTGTTTTTT. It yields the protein CASSLGLGGELFF.

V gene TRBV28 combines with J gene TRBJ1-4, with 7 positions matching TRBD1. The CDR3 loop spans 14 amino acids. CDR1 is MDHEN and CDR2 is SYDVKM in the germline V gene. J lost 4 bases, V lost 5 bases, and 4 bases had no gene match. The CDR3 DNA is TGTGCCAGCAGTGTGGACAGGTTTAATGAAAAACTGTTTTTT. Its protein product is CASSVDRFNEKLFF.

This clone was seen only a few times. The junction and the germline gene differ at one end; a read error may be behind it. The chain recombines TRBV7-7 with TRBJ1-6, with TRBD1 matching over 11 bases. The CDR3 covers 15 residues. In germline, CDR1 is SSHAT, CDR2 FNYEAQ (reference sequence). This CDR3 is CASSAGQGANSPLHF. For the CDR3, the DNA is TGTGCTAGCAGCGCCGGACAGGGGGCAAATTCACCCCTCCACTTT. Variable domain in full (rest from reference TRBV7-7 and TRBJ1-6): GAGVSQSPRYKVTKRGQDVTLRCDPISSHATLYWYQQALGQGPEFLTYFNYEAQPDKSGLPSDRFSAERPEGSISTLTIQRTEQRDSAMYRCASSAGQGANSPLHFGNGTRLTVT.